Each of the 29 T cell receptor beta chains below was sequenced from the same sample in a study of regulatory and conventional T cells in RAG deficiency. Genomic DNA came from blood conventional CD4+ T cells gated CD25-low CD127-high. Data came from immunoSEQ multiplex PCR; TCRdb stores just in-frame clones and leaves some out. In the table there are under 35,000 clones, about three quarters of which are singletons. These data were also reused for a study on regulatory T cells. That paper adds: The PCR used 52 TRBV and 13 TRBJ primers.

The sample taken for sequencing was CD4+ effector T cells sorted from blood. The receptors shown here come from a human donor in good health.

The V and J genes are TRBV5-1 and TRBJ2-1; possible D gene TRBD1, 7 bases. Per germline, CDR1 SGHRS and CDR2 YFSETQ. The CDR3 is 17 amino acids. The V end lost 3 bases, the J end lost 4 bases, and 20 bases lay between the germline ends. DNA for the CDR3: TGCGCCAGCAGCTGGGGGGTCGGGGACAGCCTGTACAATGAGCAGTTCTTC. This sequence encodes CASSWGVGDSLYNEQFF. The entire variable domain, with the rest obtained from reference TRBV5-1 and TRBJ2-1, is as follows: KAGVTQTPRYLIKTRGQQVTLSCSPISGHRSVSWYQQTPGQGLQFLFEYFSETQRNKGNFPGRFSGRQFSNSRSEMNVSTLELGDSALYLCASSWGVGDSLYNEQFFGPGTRLTVL.

The chain is built from TRBV19 and TRBJ1-2; D is perhaps TRBD1 (5 bases). Trimming shortened V by 5 bases and J by 8 bases, and 12 bases separated the two germline ends. Germline CDR1 LNHDA, CDR2 SQIVND (reference sequence). This CDR3 has 12 residues. The CDR3 bases are TGTGCCAGTAGTTTTACTGGGGGGGGCTACACCTTC. This codes for CASSFTGGGYTF.

The CDR3 nucleotides read TGTGCCAGTAGTATCCGGGCAGGGGCAACCTCTGGGGCCAACGTCCTGACTTTC. It specifies CASSIRAGATSGANVLTF. The rearrangement uses TRBV19 and TRBJ2-6; maybe TRBD1 (6 bases). Germline lookup yields CDR1 LNHDA and CDR2 SQIVND (reference sequence). The CDR3 spans 18 residues. V was pared by 3 bases and J by 0 bases, with 15 bases between.

The V and J genes are TRBV4-1 and TRBJ2-7; D is unclear. The CDR3 has 13 residues. V lost 4 bases and J 1 base, leaving 8 bases between the germline ends. Germline V gene data show CDR1 as MGHRA and CDR2 as YSYEKL. The CDR3 reads CASSRPGSYEQYF. In DNA form, the CDR3 reads TGCGCCAGCAGCCGGCCCGGTTCCTACGAGCAGTACTTC.

The rearrangement links TRBV19 to TRBJ2-7; no firm D call. CDR1 is LNHDA, CDR2 SQIVND, per germline (reference sequence). V was shortened by 3 bases and J by 7 bases, with 16 bases between the two germline ends. This CDR3 comprises 14 residues. The DNA for the CDR3 is TGTGCCAGTAGTATGGGCGGACCCTACGGTGAGCAGTACTTC. This codes for CASSMGGPYGEQYF.

This clone was observed once. The chain combines TRBV7-8 with TRBJ2-6; no firm D call. V gave up 5 bases and J gave up 0 bases, with 17 bases separating them. Germline CDR1 and CDR2: SGHVS and FQNEAQ. The CDR3 is 18 amino acids. CDR3 region: CASSHRRTAPSGANVLTF. DNA for the CDR3: TGTGCCAGCAGCCATCGACGGACGGCACCCTCTGGGGCCAACGTCCTGACTTTC.

This clone occurred once. This chain joins TRBV27 and TRBJ1-3; D might be TRBD1 (6 bases). From germline, CDR1 is MNHEY and CDR2 SMNVEV (reference sequence). The CDR3 loop spans 13 amino acids. The V gene lost 6 bases and the J gene lost 5 bases, with 11 bases spanning the gap. As DNA, the CDR3 is TGTGCCAGCAGCCCCGGACAGAGAAACACCATATATTTT. Its protein product is CASSPGQRNTIYF.

The chain has TRBV9 and TRBJ2-1; D gene unclear. The ends were cut back, 0 bases at V and 5 bases at J, with 6 bases in the middle. Germline V CDR1 and CDR2: SGDLS, YYNGEE. This CDR3 comprises 13 residues. CDR3 loop: CASSVAGHNEQFF. For the CDR3, the DNA is TGTGCCAGCAGCGTAGCTGGGCACAATGAGCAGTTCTTC. The full variable domain, its missing parts supplied by reference TRBV9 and TRBJ2-1, is DSGVTQTPKHLITATGQRVTLRCSPRSGDLSVYWYQQSLDQGLQFLIQYYNGEERAKGNILERFSAQQFPDLHSELNLSSLELGDSALYFCASSVAGHNEQFFGPGTRLTVL.

CDR3 bases: TGTGCCAGCTCACCACCGGGATTCGACAGGGTAGGGACAGATACGCAGTATTTT. This translates into CASSPPGFDRVGTDTQYF. The rearrangement links TRBV18 to TRBJ2-3; 7 bases align to TRBD1. CDR3 length: 18 residues. J gave up 3 bases and V 0 bases, and 12 bases lay outside the gene matches. Germline lookup yields CDR1 KGHSH and CDR2 LQKENI.

This clone has more than one count but fewer than ten. The rearrangement links TRBV30 to TRBJ1-6; D call uncertain. V shed 2 bases and J shed 7 bases, with 9 bases lying between them. The CDR3 consists of 13 residues. CDR1 is GTSNPN and CDR2 is SVGIG in the germline V gene (reference sequence). In nucleotides, the CDR3 is TGTGCCTGGAGTCTGCTGGGGAATTCACCCCTCCACTTT. Protein sequence: CAWSLLGNSPLHF.

The chain recombines TRBV18 with TRBJ1-1; tentatively, D is TRBD1 (5 bases). The CDR3 has 15 amino acids. Trimming stripped 0 bases from V and 5 bases from J, with 13 bases between. Germline V lookup: CDR1 KGHSH, CDR2 LQKENI. CDR3 coding DNA: TGTGCCAGCTCACCACCGGGCAGGGAAGCTACTGAAGCTTTCTTT. As protein: CASSPPGREATEAFF.

This chain connects TRBV5-1 to TRBJ1-1, with unresolved D. Trimming took off 3 bases at V and 1 base at J, with 13 bases between the two ends. The CDR3 has 15 amino acids. Germline assignment: CDR1 SGHRS and CDR2 YFSETQ. CDR3 loop: CASSSDRKRNTEAFF. CDR3 bases: TGCGCCAGCAGCTCGGATAGGAAGCGGAACACTGAAGCTTTCTTT.

The V call is TRBV5-8, the J call TRBJ2-3; a weak D match, TRBD2 (7 bases). V was pared by 2 bases and J by 6 bases, with 22 bases between. The CDR3 consists of 17 residues. The germline V gene encodes CDR1 SGHTS and CDR2 YDEGEE. This chain's CDR3 is CASSFSQGRGSRDTQYF. CDR3 DNA sequence: TGTGCCAGCAGCTTTTCCCAGGGGCGGGGGTCCCGGGATACGCAGTATTTT. Together with reference TRBV5-8 and TRBJ2-3, the CDR3 gives the full variable domain: EAGVTQSPTHLIKTRGQQATLRCSPISGHTSVYWYQQALGLGLQFLLWYDEGEERNRGNFPPRFSGRQFPNYSSELNVNALELEDSALYLCASSFSQGRGSRDTQYFGPGTRLTVL.

The chain links TRBV5-1 to TRBJ1-1; 8 bases map to TRBD1. Germline-derived CDR1 and CDR2 are SGHRS and YFSETQ. The length of the CDR3 is 15 residues. Unmatched junction bases numbered 7, after V lost 5 bases and J lost 1 base. The CDR3 DNA reads TGCGCCAGCAGGGGGGAGGGGACAGGGAACACTGAAGCTTTCTTT. It yields the protein CASRGEGTGNTEAFF. The full variable domain, its missing parts supplied by reference TRBV5-1 and TRBJ1-1, is KAGVTQTPRYLIKTRGQQVTLSCSPISGHRSVSWYQQTPGQGLQFLFEYFSETQRNKGNFPGRFSGRQFSNSRSEMNVSTLELGDSALYLCASRGEGTGNTEAFFGQGTRLTVV.

The V call is TRBV10-3, the J call TRBJ2-1; 10 bases are shared with TRBD2. V dropped 6 bases and J dropped 6; count of bases not matched to a gene: 11. Germline V gene sequence: CDR1 ENHRY, CDR2 SYGVKD. This CDR3 is built from 16 residues. CDR3 bases: TGTGCCATCAGCCCGGACGTAGCGGGGGGCCGCAATGAGCAGTTCTTC. Encoded protein: CAISPDVAGGRNEQFF.

This chain joins TRBV30 and TRBJ1-6, with TRBD1 matching over 8 bases. From germline, CDR1 is GTSNPN and CDR2 SVGIG (reference sequence). CDR3 length: 16 residues. V gave up 2 bases and J gave up 8 bases; unmatched junction bases: 11. In DNA form, the CDR3 reads TGTGCCTGGAGTACCGGGGGCGCAGGGGGCGATTCACCCCTCCACTTT. Translated, it gives CAWSTGGAGGDSPLHF.

This chain connects TRBV6-1 to TRBJ1-1; the D is unclear. Germline CDR1 reads MNHNS; CDR2 reads SASEGT. The V end lost 6 bases, the J end lost 1 base, and 12 bases lay between the germline ends. CDR3 length equals 14 residues. CDR3 loop: CASRTLDPNTEAFF. CDR3 in DNA: TGTGCCAGCAGAACACTCGACCCGAACACTGAAGCTTTCTTT.

The V call is TRBV9, the J call TRBJ1-1; D is perhaps TRBD1 (5 bases). The CDR3 has 13 residues. The V end was cut by 0 bases, the J end by 5 bases, with 8 bases between. Germline loops: CDR1 SGDLS, CDR2 YYNGEE. The CDR3 DNA reads as TGTGCCAGCAGCGTAGTCAGGGATACTGAAGCTTTCTTT. This translates into CASSVVRDTEAFF. Variable domain in full (rest from reference TRBV9 and TRBJ1-1): DSGVTQTPKHLITATGQRVTLRCSPRSGDLSVYWYQQSLDQGLQFLIQYYNGEERAKGNILERFSAQQFPDLHSELNLSSLELGDSALYFCASSVVRDTEAFFGQGTRLTVV.

V and J are TRBV6-5 and TRBJ2-7, with D uncertain. V lost 2 bases and J 6 bases, leaving 11 bases between the germline ends. The CDR3 has 13 residues. Germline V gene sequence: CDR1 MNHEY, CDR2 SVGAGI. Here the CDR3 DNA reads TGTGCCAGCAGTTACGGTCACGCAGGCGAGCAGTACTTC. This codes for CASSYGHAGEQYF.

On this clone itself: This CDR3 is also generated by other DNA sequences in the sample. The chain couples TRBV6-6 to TRBJ2-5; no clear D gene. Trimming cost V 5 bases and J 2 bases, with 3 bases left between them. The length of the CDR3 is 11 residues. Germline CDR1 and CDR2: MNHNY and SVGAGI (reference sequence). The CDR3 nucleotides read TGTGCCAGCAGTCCTCAAGAGACCCAGTACTTC. As protein: CASSPQETQYF.

The chain uses TRBV28 and TRBJ2-7; D possibly corresponds to TRBD1 (6 bases). The CDR3 runs to 13 residues. With 3 bases removed from V and 3 bases from J, the gap between germline ends came to 9 bases. CDR1 MDHEN and CDR2 SYDVKM come from the germline V gene. CDR3 DNA sequence: TGTGCCAGCAGTTTGGTCAGGGGCTACGAGCAGTACTTC. Amino acids: CASSLVRGYEQYF.

V gene TRBV5-1 combines with J gene TRBJ1-1; tentatively, D is TRBD1 (5 bases). The CDR3 loop spans 15 amino acids. Germline loops: CDR1 SGHRS, CDR2 YFSETQ. The ends were cut back, 4 bases at V and 1 base at J, with 14 bases in the middle. The CDR3 DNA is TGCGCCAGCAGCCGTAACCTGGGGGGGAACACTGAAGCTTTCTTT. This gives the protein CASSRNLGGNTEAFF.

The chain carries TRBV6-6 and TRBJ2-7, with D unresolved. Trimming shortened V by 5 bases and J by 2 bases, and 13 bases separated the two germline ends. This CDR3 is built from 14 residues. From germline, CDR1 is MNHNY and CDR2 SVGAGI (reference sequence). The CDR3 loop reads CASSNTYTPYEQYF. The CDR3 region has the DNA TGTGCCAGCAGTAACACTTACACTCCCTACGAGCAGTACTTC.

The chain links TRBV5-1 to TRBJ1-1; no definite D call. Trimming cost V 0 bases and J 1 base, with 7 bases left between them. The CDR3 extends over 14 amino acids. The germline CDR1 and CDR2 sequences are SGHRS and YFSETQ. CDR3 bases: TGCGCCAGCAGCTTGGATCGGGGGAACACTGAAGCTTTCTTT. Protein product: CASSLDRGNTEAFF. The variable domain in full, with the rest retrieved from reference TRBV5-1 and TRBJ1-1, is KAGVTQTPRYLIKTRGQQVTLSCSPISGHRSVSWYQQTPGQGLQFLFEYFSETQRNKGNFPGRFSGRQFSNSRSEMNVSTLELGDSALYLCASSLDRGNTEAFFGQGTRLTVV.

The chain combines TRBV7-3 with TRBJ2-7, with a tentative D call TRBD1 (5 bases). There are 13 residues in the CDR3. Germline values: CDR1 SGHTA, CDR2 FQGTGA. The V gene lost 2 bases and the J gene lost 2 bases, with 7 bases spanning the gap. CDR3 sequence reads: CASSLARAYEQYF. The CDR3 DNA follows: TGTGCCAGCAGCTTAGCCAGGGCCTACGAGCAGTACTTC.

The chain is built from TRBV2 and TRBJ1-6; the D is unclear. Trimming stripped 7 bases from V and 4 bases from J, with 14 bases between. The CDR3 sequence is 15 residues long. Germline V gives CDR1 SNHLY, CDR2 FYNNEI. The CDR3 bases are TGTGCCAGCAACTTTGGCGCGTCTTATAATTCACCCCTCCACTTT. Protein product: CASNFGASYNSPLHF.

The chain has TRBV2 and TRBJ2-5; D assignment may be TRBD1 or TRBD2 (6 bases each). Germline V gene lookup returns CDR1 SNHLY and CDR2 FYNNEI. The CDR3 is 15 amino acids. V shed 5 bases and J shed 5 bases, with 18 bases lying between them. The CDR3 protein is CASSYTRGARETQYF. In DNA, the CDR3 is TGTGCCAGCAGTTACACAAGGGGGGCACGGGAGACCCAGTACTTC.

The chain combines TRBV9 with TRBJ2-2; no firm D call. The V gene's germline CDR1 is SGDLS and CDR2 YYNGEE. The CDR3 is 16 residues long. V was shortened by 0 bases and J by 0 bases, with 9 bases between the two germline ends. CDR3 region: CASSVVPDANTGELFF. In DNA form, the CDR3 reads TGTGCCAGCAGCGTAGTTCCGGACGCGAACACCGGGGAGCTGTTTTTT.

The chain couples TRBV9 to TRBJ1-2, with D unclear. Germline loops: CDR1 SGDLS, CDR2 YYNGEE. This CDR3 contains 14 residues. V lost 2 bases, J lost 3 bases, and 11 bases lay in between. This CDR3 reads CASSVGWQDYGYTF. CDR3 nucleotide sequence: TGTGCCAGCAGCGTCGGTTGGCAGGACTATGGCTACACCTTC. The full variable domain, with the rest looked up from reference TRBV9 and TRBJ1-2, is DSGVTQTPKHLITATGQRVTLRCSPRSGDLSVYWYQQSLDQGLQFLIQYYNGEERAKGNILERFSAQQFPDLHSELNLSSLELGDSALYFCASSVGWQDYGYTFGSGTRLTVV.